This T cell receptor (beta chain) derives from a study of cytomegalovirus exposure and HLA in healthy donors (dated by TCRdb to about 2017). About the study as a whole: According to a later analysis, the 120 or so validation repertoires were produced on the same platform as the approximately 610 repertoires of the first cohort. The study was designed to test whether signatures of past pathogen exposure could be identified by cataloging public T cell receptors. In addition to the first cohort of around 670 subjects, a separate validation cohort of approximately 120 different subjects was used. The study combined high-throughput TCR immunosequencing, statistical association of individual TCRs with disease status, and machine learning to predict cytomegalovirus infection status. Study-wide findings and limitations: In a later analysis, TCRs clustered in the first cohort were found to also tend to co-occur in the roughly 120 validation repertoires, with 85% to 95% of cluster scores above 0. In both the original and validation cohorts, the classifier was reported to diagnose cytomegalovirus status with high specificity and sensitivity. Across donors, most TCR sequences were observed very rarely, whereas some public TCRs were present in many individuals. According to the authors, the approach could potentially be generalized to other disease states and immunological phenotypes. A later analysis had no HLA typing for the validation cohort, so co-occurrence there was scored across all 110 or so repertoires. In vitro tests confirmed that three of the cytomegalovirus-associated TCR beta chains recognize cytomegalovirus antigens. In the study, approximately 150 TCR beta chains were listed as associated with cytomegalovirus.

The CDR3 goes from the cysteine to the phenylalanine over 14 residues. Left in the record is the CDR3 DNA by itself, 42 bases read in frame from the first base. V lost 6 bases and J lost 4 bases, and the count of bases not matched to a germline gene is 1. CDR1 is given as SNHLY and CDR2 as FYNNEI, both from the germline V gene. Regarding this clone: Its target antigen remains unknown. Base quality data are lacking; no much larger clone is found one base away. Additional DNA sequences in this sample encode the identical CDR3.

Library generation was performed with the immunoSEQ multiplex PCR assay. The original pipeline was this. A statistical classification framework was built for diagnosing cytomegalovirus status from the catalog of TCR beta chain sequences. TCRdb limited this immuneACCESS table to in-frame rearrangements with V and J called. A share of clones is missing; checked studies link under half to unresolved V genes, and the rest is unexplained. From that table come the V and J calls and clone size; the DNA was used to work out D and trimming. This sample has about 360,000 clones in its table, and approximately 90% of those were observed once. Of the sample, roughly 0.8% is held by the ten largest clones. Separate from the approximately 700-subject first cohort, the validation cohort of some 130 subjects was the group to which the donors belonged.

Rearrangement joined TRBV2 to TRBJ2-1, and TRBD2 matches 12 of the central bases. Material for sequencing was PBMCs. This receptor was obtained from a woman between 18 and 29 years old in good health and CMV-seronegative. CDR3 loop: CASRGTSGYNEQFF. Here is the DNA: TGTGCCAGCAGAGGGACTAGCGGGTACAATGAGCAGTTCTTC.